The rows below give T cell receptor beta chains drawn from one sample of a study of shared clonotypes between healthy human individuals. Measured with immunoSEQ multiplex PCR; TCRdb has only the in-frame clones, and not every one. The sample records a few million clones, 85% to 95% being singletons. Sequenced: naive CD4+ T cells from PBMCs. The origin of the receptors is a man between 18 and 35 years old in good health. Some clones in this sample may be carry-over from other donors' samples. The CDR3 runs from the conserved cysteine through the conserved F or W. The D gene is left open where the match is weak. Size is omitted from some rows. Given values are once, few, many or a class for expanded clones.

D gene: TRBD2; clone size: NA; V gene: TRBV5-1; J gene: TRBJ2-7; CDR3 protein: CASSLVPSGRPYEQYF; CDR3 DNA: TGCGCCAGCAGCTTGGTCCCCAGCGGGAGACCCTACGAGCAGTACTTC
D gene: NA; clone size: NA; V gene: TRBV14; J gene: TRBJ2-7; CDR3 protein: CASSRRGNYEQYF; CDR3 DNA: TGTGCCAGCAGCCGACGGGGAAACTACGAGCAGTACTTC
D gene: TRBD2; clone size: NA; V gene: TRBV19; J gene: TRBJ2-7; CDR3 protein: CASSIGTSGSLSYEQYF; CDR3 DNA: TGTGCCAGTAGTATCGGGACTAGCGGGAGTCTCTCCTACGAGCAGTACTTC
D gene: NA; clone size: NA; V gene: TRBV6-6; J gene: TRBJ1-1; CDR3 protein: CASSRTRPQGRTEAFF; CDR3 DNA: TGTGCCAGCAGCCGAACCCGGCCACAGGGACGGACTGAAGCTTTCTTT
D gene: NA; clone size: few; V gene: TRBV29-1; J gene: TRBJ1-1; CDR3 protein: CSALEHWNTEAFF; CDR3 DNA: TGCAGCGCTTTGGAGCATTGGAACACTGAAGCTTTCTTT
D gene: NA; clone size: few; V gene: TRBV28; J gene: TRBJ1-1; CDR3 protein: CASSLDSRGAFF; CDR3 DNA: TGTGCCAGCAGCTTGGACAGCCGAGGGGCTTTCTTT
D gene: TRBD2; clone size: NA; V gene: TRBV5-1; J gene: TRBJ2-3; CDR3 protein: CASSRAGVGDTQYF; CDR3 DNA: TGCGCCAGCAGCCGAGCGGGAGTGGGAGATACGCAGTATTTT
D gene: TRBD1; clone size: NA; V gene: TRBV30; J gene: TRBJ1-2; CDR3 protein: CALSSDRGLGYTF; CDR3 DNA: TGTGCCTTATCCTCGGACAGGGGGCTTGGCTACACCTTC
D gene: NA; clone size: NA; V gene: TRBV2; J gene: TRBJ1-1; CDR3 protein: CASSGSLNTEAFF; CDR3 DNA: TGTGCCAGCAGTGGATCACTTAACACTGAAGCTTTCTTT
D gene: NA; clone size: NA; V gene: TRBV7-2; J gene: TRBJ1-5; CDR3 protein: CASSLAANLNQPQHF; CDR3 DNA: TGTGCCAGCAGCTTAGCCGCTAACCTCAATCAGCCCCAGCATTTT
D gene: TRBD1; clone size: NA; V gene: TRBV5-4; J gene: TRBJ2-7; CDR3 protein: CASSPGDRGYEQYF; CDR3 DNA: TGTGCCAGCAGCCCTGGGGACAGGGGCTACGAGCAGTACTTC
D gene: TRBD2; clone size: once; V gene: TRBV9; J gene: TRBJ2-1; CDR3 protein: CASSVANSGRYNEQFF; CDR3 DNA: TGTGCCAGCAGCGTAGCGAATAGCGGGAGATACAATGAGCAGTTCTTC
D gene: NA; clone size: NA; V gene: TRBV7-9; J gene: TRBJ2-3; CDR3 protein: CASSLRRSGDLTDTQYF; CDR3 DNA: TGTGCCAGCAGCCTACGGCGATCGGGAGATCTCACAGATACGCAGTATTTT
D gene: TRBD1; clone size: NA; V gene: TRBV5-1; J gene: TRBJ1-1; CDR3 protein: CASSSLPGQGHTEAFF; CDR3 DNA: TGCGCCAGCAGCTCACTACCGGGACAGGGACACACTGAAGCTTTCTTT
D gene: NA; clone size: NA; V gene: TRBV5-1; J gene: TRBJ2-7; CDR3 protein: CASSPTRSEQYF; CDR3 DNA: TGCGCCAGCAGCCCTACCCGTAGCGAGCAGTACTTC
D gene: TRBD1; clone size: once; V gene: TRBV11-3; J gene: TRBJ1-1; CDR3 protein: CASSLGTANTEAFF; CDR3 DNA: TGTGCCAGCAGCCTCGGGACAGCGAACACTGAAGCTTTCTTT
D gene: TRBD1; clone size: NA; V gene: TRBV6-1; J gene: TRBJ1-2; CDR3 protein: CASTLGTGGRYGYTF; CDR3 DNA: TGTGCCAGCACACTTGGGACAGGGGGCCGCTATGGCTACACCTTC
D gene: TRBD1; clone size: NA; V gene: TRBV6-5; J gene: TRBJ1-2; CDR3 protein: CASSLTGQGYGYTF; CDR3 DNA: TGTGCCAGCAGTTTAACGGGACAGGGTTATGGCTACACCTTC
D gene: NA; clone size: NA; V gene: TRBV30; J gene: TRBJ2-5; CDR3 protein: CAWTPLHYQETQYF; CDR3 DNA: TGTGCCTGGACCCCGCTACACTACCAAGAGACCCAGTACTTC
D gene: NA; clone size: NA; V gene: TRBV19; J gene: TRBJ1-4; CDR3 protein: CASSINPNRVGEKLFF; CDR3 DNA: TGTGCCAGTAGTATAAACCCCAACAGGGTCGGTGAAAAACTGTTTTTT
D gene: TRBD2; clone size: NA; V gene: TRBV19; J gene: TRBJ2-3; CDR3 protein: CASSIEGTSGRGTDTQYF; CDR3 DNA: TGTGCCAGTAGTATAGAGGGGACTAGCGGGAGGGGGACAGATACGCAGTATTTT
D gene: NA; clone size: once; V gene: TRBV9; J gene: TRBJ2-5; CDR3 protein: CASSVAFTGETQYF; CDR3 DNA: TGTGCCAGCAGCGTAGCTTTTACAGGGGAGACCCAGTACTTC
D gene: NA; clone size: NA; V gene: TRBV5-6; J gene: TRBJ2-5; CDR3 protein: CASSLRRRETQYF; CDR3 DNA: TGTGCCAGCAGCTTAAGACGCCGGGAGACCCAGTACTTC
D gene: TRBD1; clone size: once; V gene: TRBV28; J gene: TRBJ2-5; CDR3 protein: CASSVQGASKQETQYF; CDR3 DNA: TGTGCCAGCAGTGTACAGGGGGCGTCCAAACAAGAGACCCAGTACTTC
D gene: NA; clone size: NA; V gene: TRBV6-1; J gene: TRBJ2-7; CDR3 protein: CASRSLSSYEQYF; CDR3 DNA: TGTGCCAGCAGAAGCCTGAGCTCCTACGAGCAGTACTTC
D gene: NA; clone size: once; V gene: TRBV7-2; J gene: TRBJ2-5; CDR3 protein: CASSPYMAKETQYF; CDR3 DNA: TGTGCCAGCAGCCCCTATATGGCGAAAGAGACCCAGTACTTC
D gene: NA; clone size: NA; V gene: TRBV6-4; J gene: TRBJ1-2; CDR3 protein: CASKRWKEDYGYTF; CDR3 DNA: TGTGCCAGCAAAAGGTGGAAGGAGGACTATGGCTACACCTTC
D gene: TRBD2; clone size: NA; V gene: TRBV5-6; J gene: TRBJ2-3; CDR3 protein: CASSLTSVTDTQYF; CDR3 DNA: TGTGCCAGCAGCTTAACTAGCGTCACAGATACGCAGTATTTT
D gene: NA; clone size: NA; V gene: TRBV6-5; J gene: TRBJ2-1; CDR3 protein: CASSYDSYNEQFF; CDR3 DNA: TGTGCCAGCAGTTACGACAGTTACAATGAGCAGTTCTTC
D gene: NA; clone size: NA; V gene: TRBV5-4; J gene: TRBJ2-1; CDR3 protein: CASSLAGSLGNEQFF; CDR3 DNA: TGTGCCAGCAGCTTGGCCGGATCCTTAGGCAATGAGCAGTTCTTC
D gene: NA; clone size: NA; V gene: TRBV11-2; J gene: TRBJ2-5; CDR3 protein: CASSRGHQETQYF; CDR3 DNA: TGTGCCAGCAGCCGAGGTCACCAAGAGACCCAGTACTTC
D gene: NA; clone size: NA; V gene: TRBV28; J gene: TRBJ2-2; CDR3 protein: CASSLSLGRVGTGELFF; CDR3 DNA: TGTGCCAGCAGTTTATCCCTAGGCAGGGTGGGCACCGGGGAGCTGTTTTTT
D gene: TRBD2; clone size: NA; V gene: TRBV7-3; J gene: TRBJ2-5; CDR3 protein: CASSLTRGTSGRKETQYF; CDR3 DNA: TGTGCCAGCAGCTTAACGCGGGGGACTAGCGGGAGGAAGGAGACCCAGTACTTC
D gene: NA; clone size: NA; V gene: TRBV28; J gene: TRBJ1-4; CDR3 protein: CASRTRDLVHEKLFF; CDR3 DNA: TGTGCCAGCAGAACCCGGGACCTAGTGCACGAAAAACTGTTTTTT
D gene: NA; clone size: NA; V gene: TRBV29-1; J gene: TRBJ1-5; CDR3 protein: CSVAKSGENQPQHF; CDR3 DNA: TGCAGCGTTGCTAAGTCAGGGGAGAATCAGCCCCAGCATTTT
D gene: NA; clone size: NA; V gene: TRBV28; J gene: TRBJ2-1; CDR3 protein: CASSLPGSNEQFF; CDR3 DNA: TGTGCCAGCAGTTTACCAGGGTCAAATGAGCAGTTCTTC
D gene: NA; clone size: NA; V gene: TRBV4-1; J gene: TRBJ1-2; CDR3 protein: CASSQRGNYGYTF; CDR3 DNA: TGCGCCAGCAGCCAAAGGGGTAACTATGGCTACACCTTC
D gene: TRBD1; clone size: NA; V gene: TRBV5-4; J gene: TRBJ1-1; CDR3 protein: CASSRAPGQGGTEAFF; CDR3 DNA: TGTGCCAGCAGCCGGGCCCCGGGACAGGGAGGCACTGAAGCTTTCTTT
D gene: NA; clone size: once; V gene: TRBV4-1; J gene: TRBJ1-2; CDR3 protein: CASSQSQSLNGGYTF; CDR3 DNA: TGCGCCAGCAGCCAATCGCAATCCCTTAACGGCGGCTACACCTTC
D gene: NA; clone size: NA; V gene: TRBV21-1; J gene: TRBJ2-5; CDR3 protein: CASITGQETQYF; CDR3 DNA: TGTGCCAGCATTACGGGGCAGGAGACCCAGTACTTC
D gene: NA; clone size: NA; V gene: TRBV5-4; J gene: TRBJ1-2; CDR3 protein: CASSLGWESYGYTF; CDR3 DNA: TGTGCCAGCAGCTTGGGCTGGGAGTCCTATGGCTACACCTTC
D gene: TRBD2; clone size: NA; V gene: TRBV18; J gene: TRBJ2-2; CDR3 protein: CASSPTSGRNTGELFF; CDR3 DNA: TGTGCCAGCTCACCGACTAGCGGGAGGAACACCGGGGAGCTGTTTTTT
D gene: NA; clone size: NA; V gene: TRBV10-3; J gene: TRBJ1-5; CDR3 protein: CAIGQNSNQPQHF; CDR3 DNA: TGTGCCATCGGACAAAATAGCAATCAGCCCCAGCATTTT
D gene: NA; clone size: once; V gene: TRBV6-1; J gene: TRBJ2-7; CDR3 protein: CASSQVFPPYEQYF; CDR3 DNA: TGTGCCAGCAGTCAAGTCTTCCCGCCCTACGAGCAGTACTTC
D gene: NA; clone size: NA; V gene: TRBV2; J gene: TRBJ1-4; CDR3 protein: CASRSVRYEKLFF; CDR3 DNA: TGTGCCAGCAGGAGTGTCCGATACGAAAAACTGTTTTTT
D gene: TRBD1; clone size: NA; V gene: TRBV28; J gene: TRBJ2-2; CDR3 protein: CASSPHGQGNTGELFF; CDR3 DNA: TGTGCCAGCAGCCCTCACGGACAGGGAAACACCGGGGAGCTGTTTTTT
D gene: NA; clone size: NA; V gene: TRBV7-2; J gene: TRBJ2-7; CDR3 protein: CASSPGVGLGSYEQYF; CDR3 DNA: TGTGCCAGCAGCCCTGGAGTGGGGCTGGGGTCCTACGAGCAGTACTTC
D gene: NA; clone size: NA; V gene: TRBV10-1; J gene: TRBJ2-1; CDR3 protein: CASSRGQGNEQFF; CDR3 DNA: TGCGCCAGCAGTAGGGGCCAGGGTAATGAGCAGTTCTTC
D gene: NA; clone size: NA; V gene: TRBV10-1; J gene: TRBJ2-1; CDR3 protein: CASGIFGGEQFF; CDR3 DNA: TGCGCCAGCGGGATTTTTGGAGGTGAGCAGTTCTTC
D gene: NA; clone size: NA; V gene: TRBV11-2; J gene: TRBJ1-3; CDR3 protein: CASSRGRFSGNTIYF; CDR3 DNA: TGTGCCAGCAGCCGGGGAAGGTTCTCTGGAAACACCATATATTTT